This is a list of T cell receptor beta chains from one sample in a study of CD4 T cell repertoires in COVID-19. The data were produced by immunoSEQ multiplex PCR, yet TCRdb's version contains in-frame clones alone and is incomplete. The table lists some 24,000 clones, 93% of them singletons. Sequenced material: circulating follicular helper CD4+ T cells (cTfh) from blood, taken before the COVID-19 pandemic. These TCRs come from a human donor who had COVID-19. The CDR3 runs from the conserved cysteine through the conserved F or W. Fields, in order: clone size, V gene, J gene, D gene, CDR3 protein, CDR3 DNA. The D gene is left open where the match is weak. Only some rows state a clone size, as once, few, many or a class for expanded clones.

>.|TRBV11-1|TRBJ2-7|.
CASSLEARVDYEQYF
TGTGCCAGCAGCTTAGAGGCCAGGGTCGACTACGAGCAGTACTTC
>.|TRBV6-5|TRBJ2-4|TRBD1
CASRKTGKNIQYF
TGTGCCAGCAGAAAGACAGGGAAAAACATTCAGTACTTC
>.|TRBV27|TRBJ2-7|TRBD2
CASRGVAGERSYEQYF
TGTGCCAGCAGGGGGGTGGCGGGAGAAAGATCCTACGAGCAGTACTTC
>.|TRBV25-1|TRBJ1-2|.
CASDSAGSDGYTF
TGTGCCAGCGATTCGGCAGGGTCGGATGGCTACACCTTC
>once|TRBV2|TRBJ2-1|TRBD2
CASSRDRAGGNNEQFF
TGTGCCAGCAGTCGAGACCGAGCGGGGGGTAACAATGAGCAGTTCTTC
>.|TRBV19|TRBJ1-5|.
CASSYGVRSNQPQHF
TGTGCCAGTAGTTACGGAGTTAGGAGCAATCAGCCCCAGCATTTT
>.|TRBV6-5|TRBJ1-3|.
CASSVDTGNTIYF
TGTGCCAGCAGTGTGGACACGGGAAACACCATATATTTT
>.|TRBV6-1|TRBJ2-5|.
CASRVSGQETQYF
TGTGCCAGCAGAGTTAGCGGACAAGAGACCCAGTACTTC
>.|TRBV11-1|TRBJ2-1|TRBD2
CASSLSGTSGYNEQFF
TGTGCCAGCAGCTTATCCGGGACTAGCGGTTACAATGAGCAGTTCTTC
>.|TRBV7-8|TRBJ1-2|.
CASSPGGATPTYGYTF
TGTGCCAGCAGCCCGGGGGGGGCCACACCTACCTATGGCTACACCTTC
>.|TRBV5-4|TRBJ1-2|.
CASTTGGGNYGYTF
TGTGCCAGCACTACAGGCGGGGGAAACTATGGCTACACCTTC
>.|TRBV7-2|TRBJ2-7|TRBD1
CASSSQGADEQYF
TGTGCCAGCAGCTCACAGGGGGCGGACGAGCAGTACTTC
>.|TRBV5-1|TRBJ2-7|.
CASSRDGSGSTYEQYF
TGCGCCAGCAGCAGGGACGGGAGCGGTTCGACCTACGAGCAGTACTTC
>.|TRBV15|TRBJ2-7|.
CATSRVGPTYEQYF
TGTGCCACCAGCAGAGTGGGGCCTACCTACGAGCAGTACTTC
>.|TRBV28|TRBJ2-7|.
CASSLGSDRYF
TGTGCCAGCAGTTTAGGGAGCGACCGGTACTTC
>.|TRBV4-1|TRBJ2-5|TRBD1
CASSQMGQGGTQYF
TGCGCCAGCAGCCAGATGGGACAGGGTGGGACCCAGTACTTC
>.|TRBV2|TRBJ1-2|.
CASSREANYGYTF
TGTGCCAGCAGCAGGGAGGCTAACTATGGCTACACCTTC
>.|TRBV7-2|TRBJ2-7|.
CASSRGLGGSEQYF
TGTGCCAGCAGCCGAGGACTAGGGGGTTCCGAGCAGTACTTC
>.|TRBV18|TRBJ1-5|.
CASSLQASGNQPQHF
TGTGCCAGCTCACTTCAGGCGTCGGGAAATCAGCCCCAGCATTTT
>.|TRBV4-1|TRBJ2-1|.
CASSQDWQNNEQFF
TGCGCCAGCAGCCAAGATTGGCAAAACAATGAGCAGTTCTTC
>once|TRBV5-4|TRBJ2-5|TRBD2
CASSKPTSGGPETQYF
TGTGCCAGCAGCAAGCCGACTAGCGGGGGGCCCGAGACCCAGTACTTC
>.|TRBV11-2|TRBJ1-1|.
CASSEQPNTEAFF
TGTGCCAGCAGCGAACAACCTAACACTGAAGCTTTCTTT
>once|TRBV7-6|TRBJ2-7|.
CASTPDSGSYEQYF
TGTGCCAGCACCCCGGATAGCGGATCCTACGAGCAGTACTTC
>.|TRBV27|TRBJ1-1|.
CASSLRGWNTEAFF
TGTGCCAGCAGTTTGCGGGGGTGGAACACTGAAGCTTTCTTT
>.|TRBV5-1|TRBJ2-1|TRBD2
CASSPGTSAPNEQFF
TGCGCCAGCAGCCCCGGGACTAGCGCACCCAATGAGCAGTTCTTC
>.|TRBV28|TRBJ2-5|.
CASSFDPRDVGTQYF
TGTGCCAGCAGTTTCGATCCGCGGGACGTCGGTACCCAGTACTTC
>.|TRBV7-8|TRBJ2-7|.
CASSEGVVYEQYF
TGTGCCAGCAGCGAAGGGGTAGTCTACGAGCAGTACTTC
>.|TRBV11-2|TRBJ2-7|.
CASSLSTGGYEQYF
TGTGCCAGCAGCTTATCCACAGGCGGCTACGAGCAGTACTTC
>.|TRBV7-2|TRBJ2-7|TRBD2
CASGRRAGGPEEQYF
TGTGCCAGCGGTCGAAGAGCGGGGGGGCCGGAAGAGCAGTACTTC
>.|TRBV11-3|TRBJ2-7|TRBD1
CASSGGQGLEQYF
TGTGCCAGCAGCGGCGGACAGGGTCTTGAGCAGTACTTC
>.|TRBV27|TRBJ2-5|TRBD2
CASSRGGRHETQYF
TGTGCCAGCTCCCGGGGGGGGCGTCATGAGACCCAGTACTTC
>.|TRBV5-6|TRBJ2-5|TRBD2
CASSLAPGGFEETQYF
TGTGCCAGCAGCTTAGCTCCGGGGGGATTCGAAGAGACCCAGTACTTC
>.|TRBV19|TRBJ1-6|.
CASSMESQAGNSPLHF
TGTGCCAGTAGTATGGAATCGCAGGCGGGGAATTCACCCCTCCACTTT
>.|TRBV19|TRBJ2-7|TRBD1
CASTSGGAVYEQYF
TGTGCCAGTACTTCAGGGGGCGCGGTCTACGAGCAGTACTTC
>.|TRBV7-3|TRBJ1-2|TRBD1
CASSSQGGQGTRGYTF
TGTGCCAGCAGCTCCCAGGGGGGACAGGGAACCCGCGGCTACACCTTC
>.|TRBV5-6|TRBJ1-1|.
CASSLQGRSNTEAFF
TGTGCCAGCAGCTTGCAGGGCCGCTCAAACACTGAAGCTTTCTTT
>.|TRBV6-1|TRBJ1-4|.
CASSEGAGWRKLFF
TGTGCCAGCAGTGAAGGGGCAGGGTGGCGAAAACTGTTTTTT